This TCR beta chain was retrieved from a study of lymphopenia after photon versus proton radiotherapy. The CDR3 runs to 19 residues. CDR1 and CDR2 (germline): MDHEN, SYDVKM. V was clipped by 8 bases and J by 9 bases, with 35 bases between them. This clone appeared a few times. The antigen remains unidentified. Broader study findings: After lymphocyte nadir, photon-treated repertoires showed oligoclonal expansion, especially CD8+ Temra. In patients who died, overall survival fell as post-nadir TCR diversity dropped more. Proton therapy kept repertoires fairly stable, unlike photons, which gained effector/memory cells.

The assay was immunoSEQ multiplex PCR, and TCRdb's table has in-frame clones only and misses some. The sample yields about 12,000 clones, roughly nine tenths seen once. The material sequenced was peripheral blood, taken from a patient treated with proton-based radiotherapy. The receptor's source is a man aged 55-75 years with pancreatic cancer. The chain joins TRBV28 to TRBJ1-5; possibly TRBD1 for D (6 bases). The CDR3 sequence: CASQLKFEAGHYTVGPQHF. DNA for the CDR3: TGTGCCAGCCAATTAAAATTTGAGGCGGGACATTACACTGTTGGGCCCCAGCATTTT. The full variable domain, completed using reference TRBV28 and TRBJ1-5, is DVKVTQSSRYLVKRTGEKVFLECVQDMDHENMFWYRQDPGLGLRLIYFSYDVKMKEKGDIPEGYSVSREKKERFSLILESASTNQTSMYLCASQLKFEAGHYTVGPQHFGDGTRLSIL.